These 8 T cell receptor beta chains came from one sample sequenced in a study of T cells in localized non-small cell lung cancer. Sequencing was performed with immunoSEQ multiplex PCR; in TCRdb, only in-frame clones are kept and a portion is missing. The sample comprises about 41,000 clones, roughly 83% of which are singletons, and almost 8% rests with the top ten. The sequencing used PBMCs, collected before any cancer treatment. These receptors came from a man aged 40-75 years with stage II lung adenocarcinoma.

This chain joins TRBV5-1 and TRBJ1-1; 7 bases are a match to TRBD1. CDR3 length equals 15 residues. V was clipped by 4 bases and J by 4 bases; unmatched bases: 10. The germline V gene has CDR1 SGHRS and CDR2 YFSETQ. The CDR3 bases are TGCGCCAGCAGCAAGGATGGACAGGATTTCACTGAAGCTTTCTTT. Translated: CASSKDGQDFTEAFF.

This chain uses TRBV25-1 with TRBJ2-1; 10 positions agree with TRBD2. The CDR3 has 17 amino acids. V was clipped by 0 bases and J by 6 bases; unmatched bases: 8. Germline V CDR1 and CDR2: MGHDK, SYGVNS. CDR3 bases: TGTGCCAGCAGTGAATATAGCGCTAGCGGGGGCCGCAATGAGCAGTTCTTC. This gives the protein CASSEYSASGGRNEQFF.

For the CDR3, the DNA is TGTGCCAGCAGTTACTCCACAGGGACCTATGGCTACACCTTC. Translated, it gives CASSYSTGTYGYTF. The V gene is TRBV6-5, the J gene TRBJ1-2, with D perhaps TRBD1 (6 bases). V was cut by 0 bases and J by 4 bases, with 9 bases left in between. Germline V CDR1 and CDR2: MNHEY, SVGAGI. There are 14 residues in the CDR3.

This rearrangement joins TRBV29-1 to TRBJ2-3, with D possibly being TRBD2 (5 bases). Per the germline V gene, CDR1 is SQVTM and CDR2 is ANQGSEA. This CDR3 region has 16 residues. The V end was cut by 3 bases, the J end by 2 bases, with 18 bases between. CDR3 bases: TGCAGCGTTGAGGAAGGGCGGACTGGGGACACAGATACGCAGTATTTT. Encoded protein: CSVEEGRTGDTDTQYF.

CDR3 residues: CASSRRQGRPGELFF. Written as DNA, the CDR3 is TGTGCCAGCAGCCGAAGACAGGGGCGGCCCGGGGAGCTGTTTTTT. The V call is TRBV7-2, the J call TRBJ2-2; 8 positions match TRBD1. The CDR3 loop spans 15 amino acids. Germline CDR1 SGHTA, CDR2 FQGNSA. The V and J ends lost 5 bases and 6 bases, in that order; junction bases with no gene match: 8.

The gene calls are TRBV11-1 and TRBJ2-7; D is unresolved. Germline values: CDR1 SGHAT, CDR2 FQDESV (reference sequence). The CDR3 totals 11 residues. Trimming shortened V by 8 bases and J by 3 bases, and 8 bases separated the two germline ends. For the CDR3, the DNA is TGTGCCAGCGCATCAGGCTACGAGCAGTACTTC. This encodes CASASGYEQYF.

The J gene is TRBJ2-5, the V gene TRBV6-1; no reliable D call. The V end was cut by 8 bases, the J end by 3 bases, with 16 bases between. There are 14 residues in the CDR3. Germline CDR1 reads MNHNS; CDR2 reads SASEGT. The CDR3 loop is CASVPPGPKETQYF. The CDR3 DNA reads as TGTGCCAGCGTCCCCCCCGGACCGAAAGAGACCCAGTACTTC.

The rearrangement joins TRBV9 to TRBJ2-1; tentative D call: TRBD2 (5 bases). Germline V gene data show CDR1 as SGDLS and CDR2 as YYNGEE. This CDR3 spans 13 amino acids. With 0 bases removed from V and 5 bases from J, the gap between germline ends came to 6 bases. The CDR3 region is CASSVGLNNEQFF. In DNA form, the CDR3 reads TGTGCCAGCAGCGTAGGACTAAACAATGAGCAGTTCTTC. The full variable domain, in which reference TRBV9 and TRBJ2-1 provide the parts outside the CDR3, is DSGVTQTPKHLITATGQRVTLRCSPRSGDLSVYWYQQSLDQGLQFLIQYYNGEERAKGNILERFSAQQFPDLHSELNLSSLELGDSALYFCASSVGLNNEQFFGPGTRLTVL.